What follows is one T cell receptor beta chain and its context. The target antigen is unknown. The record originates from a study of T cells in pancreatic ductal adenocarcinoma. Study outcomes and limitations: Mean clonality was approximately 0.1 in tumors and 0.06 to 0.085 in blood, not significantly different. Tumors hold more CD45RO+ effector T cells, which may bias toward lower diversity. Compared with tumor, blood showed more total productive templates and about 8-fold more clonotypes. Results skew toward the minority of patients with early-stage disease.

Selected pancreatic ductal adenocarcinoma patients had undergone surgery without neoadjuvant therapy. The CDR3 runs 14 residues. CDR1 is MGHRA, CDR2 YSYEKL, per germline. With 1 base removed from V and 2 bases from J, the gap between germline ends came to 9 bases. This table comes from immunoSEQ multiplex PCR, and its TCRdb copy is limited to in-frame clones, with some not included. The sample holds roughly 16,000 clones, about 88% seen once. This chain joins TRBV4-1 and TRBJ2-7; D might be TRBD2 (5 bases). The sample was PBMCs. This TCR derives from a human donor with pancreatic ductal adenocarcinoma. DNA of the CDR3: TGCGCCAGCAGCCAAGTTGCGGGCCCCTACGAGCAGTACTTC. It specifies CASSQVAGPYEQYF.